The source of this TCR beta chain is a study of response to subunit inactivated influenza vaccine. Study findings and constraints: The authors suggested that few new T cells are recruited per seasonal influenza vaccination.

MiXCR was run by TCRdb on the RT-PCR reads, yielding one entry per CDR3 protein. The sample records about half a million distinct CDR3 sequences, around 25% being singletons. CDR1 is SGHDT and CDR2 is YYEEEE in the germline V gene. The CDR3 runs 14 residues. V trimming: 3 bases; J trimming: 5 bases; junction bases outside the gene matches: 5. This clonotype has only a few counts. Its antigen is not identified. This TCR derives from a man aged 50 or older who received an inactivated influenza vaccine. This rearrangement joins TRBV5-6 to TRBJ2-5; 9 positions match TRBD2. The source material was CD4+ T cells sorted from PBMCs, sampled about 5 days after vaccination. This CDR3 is CASSWGLARETQYF. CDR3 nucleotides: TGTGCCAGCAGCTGGGGACTAGCCAGGGAGACCCAGTACTTC.